This TCR beta chain was recorded in a study of a mutant IDH1 vaccine in newly diagnosed glioma. TCRdb's table, derived via immunoSEQ multiplex PCR, lists solely in-frame clones and lacks some. This table holds approximately 21,000 clones, approximately 89% found once. Time point described: week 11, during vaccination. It was 300 ug of mutant IDH1 20-mer peptide that made up each vaccine dose, given with topical imiquimod. Between the trimmed V and J ends, which lost 0 bases and 0 bases, there was a span of 6 bases. The CDR3 spans 14 residues. The germline CDR1 and CDR2 sequences are MNHEY and SVGAGI. In the case of this clone: Its target is unknown.

The source was PBMCs, collected from a glioma patient whose treatment included an IDH1 peptide vaccine. The sequence derives from a middle-aged woman with glioma. V is TRBV6-5 and J is TRBJ2-7; no clear D gene. The CDR3 is CASSYSERSYEQYF. The CDR3 coding sequence is TGTGCCAGCAGTTACTCTGAGCGCTCCTACGAGCAGTACTTC.